Sequencing of this T cell receptor beta chain was carried out in a study of T cells in localized non-small cell lung cancer. Data came from immunoSEQ multiplex PCR; TCRdb stores just in-frame clones and leaves some out. The repertoire consists of tens of thousands of clones, with approximately 84% occurring once and the leading ten covering approximately 1.2%. V shed 0 bases, J shed 1 base, and the junction held 3 bases outside the gene matches. Germline V CDR1 and CDR2: SGHRS, YFSETQ. The CDR3 is 15 residues long. The sample here was peripheral blood, taken before any cancer treatment. This chain links TRBV5-1 with TRBJ2-7, with TRBD1 matching over 8 bases. The receptor was isolated from a female donor over 55 with stage I lung adenocarcinoma. The CDR3 loop reads CASSLGQGRSYEQYF. CDR3 bases: TGCGCCAGCAGCTTGGGACAGGGGCGATCCTACGAGCAGTACTTC.